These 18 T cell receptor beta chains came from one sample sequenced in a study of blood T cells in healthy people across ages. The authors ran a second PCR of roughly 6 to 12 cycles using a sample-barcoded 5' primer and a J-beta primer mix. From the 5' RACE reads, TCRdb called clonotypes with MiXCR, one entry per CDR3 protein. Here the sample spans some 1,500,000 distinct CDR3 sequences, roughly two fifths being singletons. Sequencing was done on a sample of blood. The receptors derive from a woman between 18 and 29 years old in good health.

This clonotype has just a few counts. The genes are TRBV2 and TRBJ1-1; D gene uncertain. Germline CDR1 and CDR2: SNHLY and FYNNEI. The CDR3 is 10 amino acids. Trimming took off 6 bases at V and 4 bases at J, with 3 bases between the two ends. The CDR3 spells CASRFTEAFF. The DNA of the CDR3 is TGTGCCAGCAGGTTCACTGAAGCTTTCTTT.

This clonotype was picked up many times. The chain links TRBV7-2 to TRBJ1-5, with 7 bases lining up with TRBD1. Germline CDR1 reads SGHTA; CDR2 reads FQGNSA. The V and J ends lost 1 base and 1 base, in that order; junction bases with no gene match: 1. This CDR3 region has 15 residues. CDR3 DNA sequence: TGTGCCAGCAGCTTAGTGGGACAGAGCAATCAGCCCCAGCATTTT. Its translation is CASSLVGQSNQPQHF. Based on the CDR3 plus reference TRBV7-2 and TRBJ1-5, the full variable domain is GAGVSQSPSNKVTEKGKDVELRCDPISGHTALYWYRQSLGQGLEFLIYFQGNSAPDKSGLPSDRFSAERTGGSVSTLTIQRTQQEDSAVYLCASSLVGQSNQPQHFGDGTRLSIL.

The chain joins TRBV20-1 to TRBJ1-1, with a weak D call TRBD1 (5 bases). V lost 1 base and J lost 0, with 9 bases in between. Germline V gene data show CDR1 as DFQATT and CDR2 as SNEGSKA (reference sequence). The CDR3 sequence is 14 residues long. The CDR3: CSARGSGLNTEAFF. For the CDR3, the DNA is TGCAGTGCTAGAGGGTCGGGACTGAACACTGAAGCTTTCTTT.

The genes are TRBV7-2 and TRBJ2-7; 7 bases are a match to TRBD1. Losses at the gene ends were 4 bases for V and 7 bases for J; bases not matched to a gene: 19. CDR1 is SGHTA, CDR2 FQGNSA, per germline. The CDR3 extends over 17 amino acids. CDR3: CASSSNIRGLSDNEQYF. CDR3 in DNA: TGTGCCAGCAGCTCGAATATCAGGGGGTTGTCCGACAATGAGCAGTACTTC.

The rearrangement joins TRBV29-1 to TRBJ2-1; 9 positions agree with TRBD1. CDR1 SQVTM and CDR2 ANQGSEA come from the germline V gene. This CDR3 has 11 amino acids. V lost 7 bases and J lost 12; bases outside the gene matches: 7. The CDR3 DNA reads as TGCAGCGCCTCACAGGGGGCCGGGCAGTTCTTC. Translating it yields CSASQGAGQFF.

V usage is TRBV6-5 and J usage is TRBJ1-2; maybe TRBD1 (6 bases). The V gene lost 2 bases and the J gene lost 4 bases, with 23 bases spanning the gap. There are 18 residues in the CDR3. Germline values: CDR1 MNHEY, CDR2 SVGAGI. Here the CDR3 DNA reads TGTGCCAGCAGTTACACGGGGTTCGTTGGGGGCAAGGGCTATGGCTACACCTTC. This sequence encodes CASSYTGFVGGKGYGYTF.

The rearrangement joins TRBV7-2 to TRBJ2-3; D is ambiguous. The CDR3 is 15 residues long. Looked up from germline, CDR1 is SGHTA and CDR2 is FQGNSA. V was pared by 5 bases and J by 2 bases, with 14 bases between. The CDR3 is CASSDGQVTTDTQYF. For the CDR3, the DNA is TGTGCCAGCAGCGACGGCCAGGTGACCACAGATACGCAGTATTTT. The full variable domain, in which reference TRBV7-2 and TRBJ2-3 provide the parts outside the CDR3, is GAGVSQSPSNKVTEKGKDVELRCDPISGHTALYWYRQSLGQGLEFLIYFQGNSAPDKSGLPSDRFSAERTGGSVSTLTIQRTQQEDSAVYLCASSDGQVTTDTQYFGPGTRLTVL.

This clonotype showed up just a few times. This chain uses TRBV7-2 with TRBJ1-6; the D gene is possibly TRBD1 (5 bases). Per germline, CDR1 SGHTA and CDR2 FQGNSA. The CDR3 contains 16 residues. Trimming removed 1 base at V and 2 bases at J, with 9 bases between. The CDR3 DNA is TGTGCCAGCAGCTTAGGGCTAGGGGCCTATAATTCACCCCTCCACTTT. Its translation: CASSLGLGAYNSPLHF.

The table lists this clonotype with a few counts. The CDR3 coding sequence is TGTGCCAGCAGTGAAGGGTCGGATGAGCAGTTCTTC. It codes for CASSEGSDEQFF. This chain uses TRBV2 with TRBJ2-1; D remains unclear. From germline, CDR1 is SNHLY and CDR2 FYNNEI. V lost 1 base, J lost 8 bases, and 6 bases lay in between. This CDR3 has 12 residues.

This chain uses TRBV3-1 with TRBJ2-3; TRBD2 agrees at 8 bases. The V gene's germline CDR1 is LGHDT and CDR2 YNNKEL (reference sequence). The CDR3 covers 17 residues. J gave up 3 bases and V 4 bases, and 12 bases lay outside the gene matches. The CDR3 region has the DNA TGTGCCAGCAGCCCCCCCTACGGGGGGGGGAAAACAGATACGCAGTATTTT. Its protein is CASSPPYGGGKTDTQYF.

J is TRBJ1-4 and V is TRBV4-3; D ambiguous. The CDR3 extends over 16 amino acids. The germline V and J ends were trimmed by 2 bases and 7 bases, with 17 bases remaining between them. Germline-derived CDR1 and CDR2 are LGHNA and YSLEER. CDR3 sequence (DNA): TGCGCCAGCAGCCAACAAACGGGTCGAGGGAGTGAAAAACTGTTTTTT. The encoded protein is CASSQQTGRGSEKLFF.

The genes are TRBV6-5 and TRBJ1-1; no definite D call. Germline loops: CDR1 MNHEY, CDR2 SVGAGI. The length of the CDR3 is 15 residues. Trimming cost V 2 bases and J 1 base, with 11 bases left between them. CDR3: CASSYGQMENTEAFF. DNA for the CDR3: TGTGCCAGCAGTTACGGGCAGATGGAGAACACTGAAGCTTTCTTT.

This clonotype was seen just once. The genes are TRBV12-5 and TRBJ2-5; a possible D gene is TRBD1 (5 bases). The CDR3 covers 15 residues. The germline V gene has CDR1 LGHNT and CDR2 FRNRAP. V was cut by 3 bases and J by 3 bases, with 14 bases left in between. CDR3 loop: CASGFFGLGEETQYF. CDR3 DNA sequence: TGTGCTAGTGGTTTTTTTGGGTTAGGGGAAGAGACCCAGTACTTC. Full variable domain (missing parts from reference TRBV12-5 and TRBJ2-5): DARVTQTPRHKVTEMGQEVTMRCQPILGHNTVFWYRQTMMQGLELLAYFRNRAPLDDSGMPKDRFSAEMPDATLATLKIQPSEPRDSAVYFCASGFFGLGEETQYFGPGTRLLVL.

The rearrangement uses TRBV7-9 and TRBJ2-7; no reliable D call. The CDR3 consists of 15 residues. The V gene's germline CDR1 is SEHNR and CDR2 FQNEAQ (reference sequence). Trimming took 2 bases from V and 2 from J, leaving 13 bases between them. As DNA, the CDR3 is TGTGCCAGCAGCTTATCGCTCACGGCGGCCTACGAGCAGTACTTC. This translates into CASSLSLTAAYEQYF.

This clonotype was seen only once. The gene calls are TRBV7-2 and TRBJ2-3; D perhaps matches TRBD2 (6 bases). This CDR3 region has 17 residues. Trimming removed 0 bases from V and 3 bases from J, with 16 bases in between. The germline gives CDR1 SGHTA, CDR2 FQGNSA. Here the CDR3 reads CASSLAFGAGGTDTQYF. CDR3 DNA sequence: TGTGCCAGCAGCTTAGCGTTTGGGGCCGGGGGAACAGATACGCAGTATTTT.

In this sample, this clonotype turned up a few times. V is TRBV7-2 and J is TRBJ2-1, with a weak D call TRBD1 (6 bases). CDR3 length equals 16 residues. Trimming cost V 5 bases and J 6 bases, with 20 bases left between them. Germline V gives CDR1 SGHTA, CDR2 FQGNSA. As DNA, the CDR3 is TGTGCCAGCAGCCCCTACAGGGTAATGGAGTCCAATGAGCAGTTCTTC. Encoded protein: CASSPYRVMESNEQFF.

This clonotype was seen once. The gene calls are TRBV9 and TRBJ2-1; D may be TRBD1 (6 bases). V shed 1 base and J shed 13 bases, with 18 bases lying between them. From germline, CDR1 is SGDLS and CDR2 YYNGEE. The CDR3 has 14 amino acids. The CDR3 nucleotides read TGTGCCAGCAGCGTAACAGGGTTGGATGAGACCCAGTTCTTC. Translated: CASSVTGLDETQFF.

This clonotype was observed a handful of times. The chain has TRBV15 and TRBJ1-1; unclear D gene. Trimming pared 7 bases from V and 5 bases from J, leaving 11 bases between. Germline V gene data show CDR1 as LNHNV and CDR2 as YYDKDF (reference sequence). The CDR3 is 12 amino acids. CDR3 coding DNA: TGTGCCACCACCTCACTGGGGACTGAAGCTTTCTTT. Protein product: CATTSLGTEAFF.